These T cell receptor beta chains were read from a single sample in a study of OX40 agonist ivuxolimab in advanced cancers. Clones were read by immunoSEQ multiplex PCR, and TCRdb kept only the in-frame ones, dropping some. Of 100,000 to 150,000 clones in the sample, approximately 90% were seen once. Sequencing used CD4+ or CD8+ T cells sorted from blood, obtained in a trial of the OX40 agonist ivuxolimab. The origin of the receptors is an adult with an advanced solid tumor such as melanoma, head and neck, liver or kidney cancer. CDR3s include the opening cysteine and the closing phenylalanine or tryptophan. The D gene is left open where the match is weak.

CDR3 protein: CASSSQGKDQPQHF
J gene: TRBJ1-5
D gene: .
V gene: TRBV6-5

CDR3 protein: CASSPAGSSYEQYF
J gene: TRBJ2-7
D gene: .
V gene: TRBV25-1

CDR3 protein: CASSEAASYEQYF
J gene: TRBJ2-7
D gene: .
V gene: TRBV6-1

CDR3 protein: CASSEDRALEYF
J gene: TRBJ2-3
D gene: .
V gene: TRBV2

CDR3 protein: CASTSSGYEQYF
J gene: TRBJ2-7
D gene: .
V gene: TRBV19

CDR3 protein: CASSLKIAGDYNEQFF
J gene: TRBJ2-1
D gene: TRBD2
V gene: TRBV5-1

CDR3 protein: CASSFTGFEEQYF
J gene: TRBJ2-7
D gene: .
V gene: TRBV5-1

CDR3 protein: CASSRVQGRGYGYTF
J gene: TRBJ1-2
D gene: .
V gene: TRBV28

CDR3 protein: CASSLRGVYEQYF
J gene: TRBJ2-7
D gene: TRBD2
V gene: TRBV11-2

CDR3 protein: CATSLGRGYNEQFF
J gene: TRBJ2-1
D gene: .
V gene: TRBV6-6

CDR3 protein: CASGGGPYNEQFF
J gene: TRBJ2-1
D gene: TRBD2
V gene: TRBV19

CDR3 protein: CASSRGQLQETQYF
J gene: TRBJ2-5
D gene: TRBD1
V gene: TRBV5-1

CDR3 protein: CASSVADSWSTEAFF
J gene: TRBJ1-1
D gene: .
V gene: TRBV2

CDR3 protein: CASSAFTGTRLSNEQFF
J gene: TRBJ2-1
D gene: .
V gene: TRBV7-3

CDR3 protein: CASSEPFEYSYEQYF
J gene: TRBJ2-7
D gene: .
V gene: TRBV6-1

CDR3 protein: CASSIGTGSSYEQYF
J gene: TRBJ2-7
D gene: TRBD1
V gene: TRBV6-5

CDR3 protein: CASSQDNGGTNYGYTF
J gene: TRBJ1-2
D gene: .
V gene: TRBV4-2

CDR3 protein: CASSFAQGNTGELFF
J gene: TRBJ2-2
D gene: .
V gene: TRBV5-1

CDR3 protein: CASSLAAVASYGYTF
J gene: TRBJ1-2
D gene: .
V gene: TRBV7-9

CDR3 protein: CASSSPGTGVDEQYF
J gene: TRBJ2-7
D gene: TRBD1
V gene: TRBV6-1

CDR3 protein: CASSAGSYQPQHF
J gene: TRBJ1-5
D gene: .
V gene: TRBV2

CDR3 protein: CASTIAGVAKNIQYF
J gene: TRBJ2-4
D gene: TRBD2
V gene: TRBV2

CDR3 protein: CASSADGNYGYTF
J gene: TRBJ1-2
D gene: .
V gene: TRBV2

CDR3 protein: CASSPPRTGELFF
J gene: TRBJ2-2
D gene: .
V gene: TRBV9

CDR3 protein: CASSLWGESYEQYF
J gene: TRBJ2-7
D gene: .
V gene: TRBV27

CDR3 protein: CASSPPFIQGLEAFF
J gene: TRBJ1-1
D gene: .
V gene: TRBV18

CDR3 protein: CASSPTSGSHEQYF
J gene: TRBJ2-7
D gene: TRBD2
V gene: TRBV9

CDR3 protein: CASSLGDSMDTQYF
J gene: TRBJ2-3
D gene: .
V gene: TRBV7-2

CDR3 protein: CASSYGQGEVGELFF
J gene: TRBJ2-2
D gene: TRBD1
V gene: TRBV7-9

CDR3 protein: CASSPGTLSYGYTF
J gene: TRBJ1-2
D gene: .
V gene: TRBV27

CDR3 protein: CASSLLAGKVNEQFF
J gene: TRBJ2-1
D gene: TRBD2
V gene: TRBV7-3

CDR3 protein: CASSIPGQVQETQYF
J gene: TRBJ2-5
D gene: TRBD1
V gene: TRBV5-4

CDR3 protein: CASSQGGAGYYEQYF
J gene: TRBJ2-7
D gene: .
V gene: TRBV4-3

CDR3 protein: CASSRGAREKLFF
J gene: TRBJ1-4
D gene: .
V gene: TRBV25-1

CDR3 protein: CASVTGTFGYGYTF
J gene: TRBJ1-2
D gene: TRBD1
V gene: TRBV28

CDR3 protein: CASSLVAASSYEQYF
J gene: TRBJ2-7
D gene: .
V gene: TRBV7-2

CDR3 protein: CASLSGSVNADTQYF
J gene: TRBJ2-3
D gene: TRBD2
V gene: TRBV6-1

CDR3 protein: CASTSAGAATDTQYF
J gene: TRBJ2-3
D gene: .
V gene: TRBV28

CDR3 protein: CASSPPAVYQETQYF
J gene: TRBJ2-5
D gene: .
V gene: TRBV18

CDR3 protein: CASSWRQGADEQYF
J gene: TRBJ2-7
D gene: .
V gene: TRBV27

CDR3 protein: CASSLDREEEQYF
J gene: TRBJ2-7
D gene: .
V gene: TRBV5-1

CDR3 protein: CASSLSGTGGNGYTF
J gene: TRBJ1-2
D gene: TRBD1
V gene: TRBV27

CDR3 protein: CASSLSPLRDRVDSDTQYF
J gene: TRBJ2-3
D gene: TRBD1
V gene: TRBV7-8

CDR3 protein: CASSLYGLANEQFF
J gene: TRBJ2-1
D gene: .
V gene: TRBV27

CDR3 protein: CASTFQKALLYEQYF
J gene: .
D gene: .
V gene: TRBV19

CDR3 protein: CASSWTSYGYTF
J gene: TRBJ1-2
D gene: .
V gene: TRBV5-6

CDR3 protein: CASSPLIRHTEAFF
J gene: TRBJ1-1
D gene: .
V gene: TRBV28

CDR3 protein: CASSTDRGYEQYF
J gene: TRBJ2-7
D gene: TRBD1
V gene: TRBV5-1

CDR3 protein: CASSLTPPPGNTIYF
J gene: TRBJ1-3
D gene: .
V gene: TRBV7-3

CDR3 protein: CASSQDSMAEAFF
J gene: TRBJ1-1
D gene: .
V gene: TRBV4-1

CDR3 protein: CSVTQGNNQPQHF
J gene: TRBJ1-5
D gene: .
V gene: TRBV29-1